This TCR beta chain comes out of a study of naive and memory T cell subsets (TCRdb year 2017). For the study in its entirety: Sorted naive and memory T cell subsets from peripheral blood were analyzed in the study using a UMI-based, open-source pipeline for TCR alpha and beta sequencing. The functional CMV T cell responses agreed completely with IgG serology results. RNA was DNase-treated and reverse transcribed with TCR constant-region primers, mostly using SuperScript III. The study at large found these results: TCR abundance followed a power law with an exponent that was different for naive and memory subsets but consistent across the three individuals. In both CD4 and CD8 cells, the Gini index increased while Shannon and inverse Simpson diversity decreased from naive through CM, EM and EMRA. Once error correction was done, more than 90% of naive TCR sequences showed up just once, which made the naive abundance distributions much steeper than those of the memory subsets. No ground truth was available to validate the repertoire findings for the naive and memory subsets. A clonotype was defined as a single alpha or beta chain sequence rather than as a paired alpha/beta receptor. RNA-based TCR counts may be affected by expression changes linked to T cell activation and differentiation.

Library construction relied on UMI-ligation and nested PCR. The beta constant-region primer was an equimolar mix of two oligonucleotides covering both TRBC1 and TRBC2. A single-stranded oligonucleotide carrying the SP2 primer and a 12-nucleotide UMI was ligated to the 3' end of the cDNA by T4 RNA ligase 1. Four rounds of PCR were used to amplify ligated cDNA, with nested alpha and beta constant-region primers being used together with the SP2 primer. The ligation reaction was kept at 16 degrees C for roughly 19-24 hours. PCR2 was usually performed as a SYBR Green qPCR and halted at a preset threshold so that over-amplification would not occur. Every purification after the first one was done using Agencourt AMPure XP magnetic beads. Libraries were quantified by Qubit and checked on a TapeStation, with a main peak expected near 650 bp. Pooled libraries were sequenced on an Illumina MiSeq using v2 2x251 paired-end kits, and typically about 0.9-2.1 million reads were obtained per sample. Each sample was pooled at about 4.3 nM, and about 5-7% PhiX was included to help cluster recognition. For the original study's pipeline: FASTQ reads processed by Demultiplexor were assigned V and J genes by Decombinator through tag matching that tolerated a single base-pair mismatch. By using UMIs, Collapsinator corrected both sequencing errors and the frequency errors caused by PCR heterogeneity. TCRs were translated and CDR3s were extracted from the conserved cysteine to the FGXG phenylalanine by CDR3Translator, with non-productive sequences being flagged. Gini, Shannon entropy and inverse Simpson indices were calculated on repertoires subsampled to equal numbers of UMI-defined TCRs. Within the linear range, a power law was fitted by maximum likelihood to the distributions of clonotype abundance. On one naive CD8 sample, the pipeline and MIGEC gave similar UMI counts, unique TCR numbers and clonal distributions. Repertoires were searched for 7,000 to 7,500 CMV-associated CDR3 sequences compiled from VDJdb and a published dataset. Clones were called with MiXCR by TCRdb after fastp trimmed the public reads at Q25, and only in-frame beta chains were retained. Every entry covers one CDR3 protein and lists the most common genes and DNA from its rows. The V and J calls and clone size come from TCRdb's table, not from the authors' own analysis. For this sample there are some 85,000 distinct CDR3 sequences; about 12% appear just once. The ten largest clones capture 0.75% to 0.95% of the sample.

This clonotype has more than one count but fewer than ten. There is no known antigen for this receptor. Base qualities are missing; no much larger clone stands one base away. The cysteine opens and the phenylalanine closes a CDR3 of 14 amino acids. Solely the CDR3 DNA is kept, with 42 bases framed from the first base. V loses 4 bases at its end and J loses 2 bases; junction bases beyond the gene matches: 3. The germline V gene specifies SGHTA as CDR1 and FQGNSA as CDR2. From the second PCR step onward, the TCR alpha chain libraries and the TCR beta chain libraries were amplified separately. Donor CMV status was determined by IFNgamma production from CD4+ T cells after overnight stimulation of fresh PBMCs with CMV viral lysate. Using Miltenyi beads, CD4 T cells were first positively selected, and CD8 T cells were then positively selected from the CD4-negative fraction. Cells were stained for CD3, CD4, CD8, CD45RA, CD27 and a live/dead dye and were sorted on a BD Aria II into four subsets based on CD45RA and CD27. Blood was obtained from a few healthy volunteers, and the blood from each volunteer was fractionated into CD4 and CD8 T cells and subsequently into four differentiation subsets. About 0.11 L of peripheral blood was taken from each donor, and PBMC were separated by density-gradient centrifugation on Ficoll-Paque PLUS. Sorted cells were lysed in RLT buffer, after which RNA was extracted using a Qiagen RNeasy kit and stored at -80 degrees C.

The source material was central memory CD4+ T cells from blood. Sample cell subset or site, as interpreted from the label and publication: central memory, CD45RA- CD27+. Rearrangement joined TRBV7-2 to TRBJ2-7; 9 bases in between match TRBD1. The source is a human donor in good health. The CDR3: CASSSRQGAYEQYF. At the DNA level, the sequence is TGTGCCAGCAGCTCCCGACAGGGGGCCTACGAGCAGTACTTC.